These 19 T cell receptor beta chains originate from one sample sequenced in a study of blood T cell repertoires in COVID-19. TCRdb's table, derived via immunoSEQ multiplex PCR, lists solely in-frame clones and lacks some. The sample has around 280,000 clones, approximately 83% seen once; the top ten hold about 2.2%. What was sequenced was peripheral blood. The receptors come from a woman aged 25 to 45 who had recovered from COVID-19.

This clone was detected ten times or more. Other DNA variants within this sample encode the same CDR3. The chain links TRBV16 to TRBJ1-5, with 7 bases fitting TRBD1. V dropped 4 bases and J dropped 4; count of bases not matched to a gene: 4. The CDR3 sequence is 14 residues long. Germline CDR1 reads KGHSY; CDR2 reads FQNENV. CDR3 sequence (DNA): TGTGCCAGCAGCCTTGACAGGGCGAATCAGCCCCAGCATTTT. Translating gives CASSLDRANQPQHF.

Here the CDR3 DNA reads TGTGCCAGCAGCTTCCCCGACAGGGCCTACGAGCAGTACTTC. Protein product: CASSFPDRAYEQYF. V is TRBV11-2 and J is TRBJ2-7, with TRBD1 identical over 7 bases. This CDR3 comprises 14 residues. Trimming took 3 bases from V and 2 from J; bases not matched to a gene: 4. From germline, CDR1 is SGHAT and CDR2 FQNNGV. The full variable domain, with the rest looked up from reference TRBV11-2 and TRBJ2-7, is EAGVAQSPRYKIIEKRQSVAFWCNPISGHATLYWYQQILGQGPKLLIQFQNNGVVDDSQLPKDRFSAERLKGVDSTLKIQPAKLEDSAVYLCASSFPDRAYEQYFGPGTRLTVT.

This chain connects TRBV24-1 to TRBJ2-3, with 14 nucleotides matching TRBD2. The CDR3 is 17 amino acids. The germline V gene has CDR1 KGHDR and CDR2 SFDVKD. Trimming at V came to 3 bases and at J to 4 bases, leaving 5 bases not matched to a gene. For the CDR3, the DNA is TGTGCCACCAGTGATCCTGGGACTAGCGGGAGCTCAGATACGCAGTATTTT. Its protein is CATSDPGTSGSSDTQYF.

The chain has TRBV19 and TRBJ1-4, with a tentative D call TRBD1 (6 bases). V lost 5 bases and J 4 bases, leaving 14 bases between the germline ends. This CDR3 has 15 amino acids. Germline assignment: CDR1 LNHDA and CDR2 SQIVND (reference sequence). The CDR3 reads CASSARGDGNEKLFF. The DNA for the CDR3 is TGTGCCAGTAGTGCCAGGGGAGACGGTAATGAAAAACTGTTTTTT.

This clone occurred once. The chain recombines TRBV4-2 with TRBJ2-1, with 10 bases identical to TRBD2. The germline CDR1 and CDR2 sequences are LGHNA and YNFKEQ. V gave up 0 bases and J gave up 7 bases; unmatched junction bases: 6. The CDR3 runs to 16 residues. CDR3 loop: CASSQDKLAGSNEQFF. The CDR3 DNA sequence: TGTGCCAGCAGCCAAGATAAACTAGCGGGAAGTAATGAGCAGTTCTTC.

The chain links TRBV4-1 to TRBJ1-2, with no clear D. V shed 4 bases and J shed 4 bases, with 16 bases lying between them. This CDR3 is 15 amino acids long. Per germline, CDR1 MGHRA and CDR2 YSYEKL. The CDR3 DNA sequence: TGCGCCAGCAGCCCAACCAAGTCGGGGATCTATGGCTACACCTTC. It is translated as CASSPTKSGIYGYTF.

The J gene is TRBJ2-3, the V gene TRBV2, with 12 bases fitting TRBD2. CDR1 is SNHLY and CDR2 is FYNNEI in the germline V gene. The V gene end was trimmed by 4 bases and the J gene end by 3 bases; junction bases not matched to a gene: 2. The CDR3 extends over 15 amino acids. The CDR3 region is CASSVLAGGTDTQYF. The CDR3 nucleotides read TGTGCCAGCAGTGTTCTAGCGGGGGGGACAGATACGCAGTATTTT.

The chain combines TRBV7-2 with TRBJ1-1; weak D call: TRBD1 (6 bases). Trimming shortened V by 5 bases and J by 0 bases, and 13 bases separated the two germline ends. Germline CDR1 reads SGHTA; CDR2 reads FQGNSA. This CDR3 is built from 15 residues. CDR3 bases: TGTGCCAGCAGCACCCGGACAGCCATGAACACTGAAGCTTTCTTT. This encodes CASSTRTAMNTEAFF.

CDR3 nucleotides: TGTGCCATCAGTAACAGGGAGGGGGATCAGCCCCAGCATTTT. As protein: CAISNREGDQPQHF. The chain couples TRBV10-3 to TRBJ1-5, with D possibly being TRBD1 (6 bases). The V gene's germline CDR1 is ENHRY and CDR2 SYGVKD. The CDR3 is 14 residues long. Trimming removed 5 bases from V and 5 bases from J, with 13 bases in between.

This sequence joins TRBV11-3 and TRBJ2-2; D may be TRBD1 (6 bases). Germline CDR1 and CDR2: SGHNT and YENEEA. The V gene lost 0 bases and the J gene lost 3 bases, with 8 bases spanning the gap. This CDR3 region has 15 residues. CDR3 DNA sequence: TGTGCCAGCAGCTTAGAGGGGGCCGACACCGGGGAGCTGTTTTTT. Protein product: CASSLEGADTGELFF.

This rearrangement joins TRBV9 to TRBJ2-3, with 9 positions matching TRBD1. The CDR3 extends over 16 amino acids. V lost 5 bases to trimming and J lost 3 bases; unmatched junction nucleotides: 10. Germline CDR1 and CDR2: SGDLS and YYNGEE. This CDR3 reads CASSKEGDRVTDTQYF. CDR3 nucleotides: TGTGCCAGCAGTAAAGAAGGGGACAGGGTAACAGATACGCAGTATTTT.

This rearrangement joins TRBV6-6 to TRBJ2-5; no clear D gene. CDR3 length equals 11 residues. V was clipped by 7 bases and J by 5 bases, with 8 bases between them. The germline V gene has CDR1 MNHNY and CDR2 SVGAGI (reference sequence). The CDR3 reads CASNFEETQYF. In nucleotides, the CDR3 is TGTGCCAGCAATTTCGAGGAGACCCAGTACTTC.

CDR3 amino acids: CASSAGLAGASYEQYF. For the CDR3, the DNA is TGTGCCAGCAGCGCGGGACTAGCGGGAGCCTCCTACGAGCAGTACTTC. The V and J genes are TRBV9 and TRBJ2-7; 14 bases are a match to TRBD2. Trimming took 3 bases from V and 0 from J; bases not matched to a gene: 2. CDR1 and CDR2 (germline): SGDLS, YYNGEE. This CDR3 comprises 16 residues.

The J gene is TRBJ1-2, the V gene TRBV5-1, with unresolved D. Germline CDR1 and CDR2: SGHRS and YFSETQ. The germline V and J ends were trimmed by 2 bases and 4 bases, with 15 bases remaining between them. This CDR3 is built from 15 residues. This CDR3 is CASSLLVEPSYGYTF. Here the CDR3 DNA reads TGCGCCAGCAGCTTATTGGTAGAACCTTCCTATGGCTACACCTTC.

This clone appeared once. The chain employs TRBV7-2 and TRBJ2-2; 9 bases agree with TRBD1. The CDR3 is 15 amino acids. Germline CDR1 is SGHTA and CDR2 is FQGNSA. J was trimmed by 6 bases and V by 5 bases; bases with no gene match: 7. The CDR3 here is CASSGGQGQAGELFF. The CDR3 DNA is TGTGCCAGCAGCGGTGGACAGGGGCAGGCCGGGGAGCTGTTTTTT.

The chain employs TRBV13 and TRBJ1-1, with D perhaps TRBD1 (5 bases). The CDR3 length is 13 residues. V dropped 6 bases and J dropped 5 bases, with 13 bases sitting between them. CDR1 is PRHDT and CDR2 is FYEKMQ in the germline V gene (reference sequence). CDR3 sequence reads: CASSRTGLTEAFF. In DNA, the CDR3 is TGTGCCAGCAGTAGAACAGGTCTTACTGAAGCTTTCTTT.

This rearrangement joins TRBV30 to TRBJ1-6; 7 nucleotides agree with TRBD1. The CDR3 consists of 16 residues. Germline loops: CDR1 GTSNPN, CDR2 SVGIG (reference sequence). The V segment lost 3 bases and the J segment 0 bases; nucleotides outside the gene matches: 5. This CDR3 reads CAWRVSGGSYNSPLHF. In DNA, the CDR3 is TGTGCCTGGAGGGTTTCAGGGGGCTCCTATAATTCACCCCTCCACTTT.

The table lists this clone with a count of one. The rearrangement uses TRBV9 and TRBJ2-1; 11 bases match TRBD2. The V gene end was trimmed by 4 bases and the J gene end by 8 bases; junction bases not matched to a gene: 8. This CDR3 contains 15 residues. Germline values: CDR1 SGDLS, CDR2 YYNGEE. The CDR3 loop is CASSTSGRSNDEQFF. In nucleotides, the CDR3 is TGTGCCAGCAGCACTAGCGGGAGAAGTAACGATGAGCAGTTCTTC.

This clone was recorded only once. The chain recombines TRBV6-2 or TRBV6-3 with TRBJ2-7, with 7 bases lining up with TRBD2. J was trimmed by 1 base and V by 5 bases; bases with no gene match: 2. Per germline, CDR1 MNHEY and CDR2 SVGEGT. The CDR3 has 13 amino acids. CDR3 coding DNA: TGTGCCAGCAGTGAGGGACTATCCTACGAGCAGTACTTC. Amino acids: CASSEGLSYEQYF.